A selection of T cell receptor beta chains follows, all from one sample in a study of blood T cell repertoires in COVID-19. Produced via immunoSEQ multiplex PCR; TCRdb's table is partial and in-frame only. The sample has nearly 350,000 clones; 88% are singletons. The sequenced sample was peripheral blood. These receptor sequences come from a woman in her 70s with COVID-19, enrolled during active disease. The CDR3 runs from the conserved cysteine through the conserved F or W. A D gene is named only where the DNA matches it firmly. Some rows have no size entry. The others give once, few or many, or a class for an expanded clone.

CDR3 DNA	CDR3 protein	clone size	V gene	D gene	J gene	CDR3 length
TGCGCCAGCAGCCAAGTAATCAGGGTATACGAGCAGTACTTC	CASSQVIRVYEQYF	NA	TRBV4-1	NA	TRBJ2-7	14
TGTGCCAGTAGTATAGCCCACAGGGGGGAGACAGATACGCAGTATTTT	CASSIAHRGETDTQYF	NA	TRBV19	TRBD1	TRBJ2-3	16
TGTGCCACCTCGGGGAAGTATTCTAATGAAAAACTGTTTTTT	CATSGKYSNEKLFF	few	TRBV28	NA	TRBJ1-4	14
TGTGCCAGCAGTCCCCTATCGCTCTCCTACAATGAGCAGTTCTTC	CASSPLSLSYNEQFF	NA	TRBV6-2/TRBV6-3	NA	TRBJ2-1	15
TGTGCCAGCAGCCGGGACAGGGTCCTTAACTATGGCTACACCTTC	CASSRDRVLNYGYTF	NA	TRBV5-5	TRBD1	TRBJ1-2	15
TGCGCCAGCAGCCTTGGGAGGGGCGAGGGGGAGACCCAGTACTTC	CASSLGRGEGETQYF	NA	TRBV5-1	TRBD2	TRBJ2-5	15
TGTGCCAGTAGTCCGGGACAGGGGAACTATGGCTACACCTTC	CASSPGQGNYGYTF	few	TRBV19	TRBD1	TRBJ1-2	14
TGTGCCTGGATGGTAAAGCTAGGTACGCAGTATTTT	CAWMVKLGTQYF	NA	TRBV30	NA	TRBJ2-3	12
TGCGCCAGCAGCCTCACGGCAGGACAGGGGTACGAGCAGTACTTC	CASSLTAGQGYEQYF	few	TRBV4-1	TRBD1	TRBJ2-7	15
TGTGCCAGCAGCGTAGGGTCCGGGATGAACACTGAAGCTTTCTTT	CASSVGSGMNTEAFF	NA	TRBV9	NA	TRBJ1-1	15
TGTGCCAGCAGCTTAGGTTGGGGGGGACAGGGGCGCCCCAATGAGCAGTTCTTC	CASSLGWGGQGRPNEQFF	NA	TRBV7-2	TRBD1	TRBJ2-1	18
TGCGCCAGCAGCTTGGATAATACAGGGCCCGATACGCAGTATTTT	CASSLDNTGPDTQYF	NA	TRBV5-1	NA	TRBJ2-3	15
TGTGCCAGCGTACAGGGCTACCCGAACACTGAAGCTTTCTTT	CASVQGYPNTEAFF	NA	TRBV27	NA	TRBJ1-1	14
TGTGCCAGCATACGGACAGGGCTCTATGGCTACACCTTC	CASIRTGLYGYTF	NA	TRBV2	TRBD1	TRBJ1-2	13
TGTGCCAGCAGTTCAGGACAGGGGCCTATCGGCGGGGAGCTGTTTTTT	CASSSGQGPIGGELFF	NA	TRBV28	TRBD1	TRBJ2-2	16
TGCGCCAGCAGTGAGCGGGGGAACGCTAACTATGGCTACACCTTC	CASSERGNANYGYTF	NA	TRBV10-2	NA	TRBJ1-2	15
TGTGCCAGCAGCTACGGACTGTATGGCTACACCTTC	CASSYGLYGYTF	once	TRBV11-2	NA	TRBJ1-2	12
TGTGCCATCAGTAACGACAGGGTGGCTAATGAAAAACTGTTTTTT	CAISNDRVANEKLFF	NA	TRBV10-3	TRBD1	TRBJ1-4	15
TGTGCCAGCAGCTCCCTTGGGACAGGGAATCTTTCTGGGGCCAACGTCCTGACTTTC	CASSSLGTGNLSGANVLTF	NA	TRBV7-9	TRBD1	TRBJ2-6	19
TGTGCCAGCACCTCCCTGGAGGCGGTGAAAGGAGAAGCTTTCTTT	CASTSLEAVKGEAFF	NA	TRBV27	NA	TRBJ1-1	15
TGTGCCAGCTCAACAAACTACAAGGGGGTCGCTGAAGCTTTCTTT	CASSTNYKGVAEAFF	NA	TRBV18	NA	TRBJ1-1	15
TGTGCCAGCAGTTCGTCCGGGACAGGAGGTGGCTACACCTTC	CASSSSGTGGGYTF	NA	TRBV6-2/TRBV6-3	TRBD1	TRBJ1-2	14